This is a list of T cell receptor beta chains from one sample in a study of control samples from healthy donors and cancer patients. Profiling relied on immunoSEQ multiplex PCR, and the TCRdb table lists in-frame clones only, not all of them. Of some 150,000 clones listed, about 95% are singletons. The sample consisted of PBMCs. The receptors come from a man aged 55 to 70 with colorectal cancer. The CDR3 runs from the conserved cysteine through the conserved F or W. D genes are given only for firm matches. A row's size may be missing; if present it is once, few, many or a size class.

d_call	clone_size	v_call	j_call	cdr3_nt	cdr3_aa
-	-	TRBV6-1	TRBJ1-1	TGTGCCAGCAGTGCCTGGGGGGTAGAACAGGAAGGGACTGAAGCTTTCTTT	CASSAWGVEQEGTEAFF
-	-	TRBV6-6	TRBJ2-7	TGTGCCAGCACCCCGGGGGTGGGGCAGTACTTC	CASTPGVGQYF
-	-	TRBV15	TRBJ1-1	TGTGCCACCAGCAGAGAGGACAGGAACACTGAAGCTTTCTTT	CATSREDRNTEAFF
-	-	TRBV5-4	TRBJ2-7	TGTGCCAGCAGCTCGTACAGGGTAGGGGGCGAGCAGTACTTC	CASSSYRVGGEQYF
TRBD1	-	TRBV12-3/TRBV12-4	TRBJ2-5	TGTGCCAGCAGCCCAGGGGGCGCAGAGACCCAGTACTTC	CASSPGGAETQYF
-	-	TRBV5-1	TRBJ1-1	TGCGCCAGCAACCGACAGGACTCGAAGACTGAAGCTTTCTTT	CASNRQDSKTEAFF
-	-	TRBV19	TRBJ1-1	TGTGCCAGTAGTATAGTGCGGGGGACTGAAGCTTTCTTT	CASSIVRGTEAFF
-	-	TRBV5-1	TRBJ2-4	TGCGCCACTTCATCGGGGGGCGGCGAAAACATTCAGTACTTC	CATSSGGGENIQYF
TRBD2	-	TRBV7-6	TRBJ2-3	TGTGCCAGCAGCTTGGACGGGACTACCCTTAGCACAGATACGCAGTATTTT	CASSLDGTTLSTDTQYF
-	-	TRBV6-6	TRBJ1-3	TGTGCCAGCAGTATGGACAGCACACTAGGGGACACCATATATTTT	CASSMDSTLGDTIYF
-	-	TRBV6-2/TRBV6-3	TRBJ1-6	TGTGCCAGCAGTCCCGGGATTAAGGATTCACCCCTCCACTTT	CASSPGIKDSPLHF
-	-	TRBV4-1	TRBJ1-2	TGCGCCAGCACCTCACAGGGAAGGTTTCCCTATGGCTACACCTTC	CASTSQGRFPYGYTF
-	-	TRBV7-6	TRBJ2-7	TGTGCCAGCAGCTTAGACCCGAGCTCCTACGAGCAGTACTTC	CASSLDPSSYEQYF
TRBD1	-	TRBV5-4	TRBJ2-7	TGTGCCAGCAGCATAGACAGGGGGAGTTCCTACGAGCAGTACTTC	CASSIDRGSSYEQYF
TRBD1	-	TRBV6-5	TRBJ2-7	TGTGCCAGCGGGGGGACAGGGGGTCTCTACGAGCAGTACTTC	CASGGTGGLYEQYF
TRBD1	-	TRBV2	TRBJ2-3	TGTGCCAGCAGGACAGGGGGCATCAGCACAGATACGCAGTATTTT	CASRTGGISTDTQYF
TRBD1	-	TRBV11-2	TRBJ1-4	TGTGCCAGCTCCCCCGGGACAGGGGGGACTAATGAAAAACTGTTTTTT	CASSPGTGGTNEKLFF
-	-	TRBV5-4	TRBJ1-3	TGTGCCAGCAGCTTGGATAGGGGATTCTCTGGAAACACCATATATTTT	CASSLDRGFSGNTIYF
TRBD1	-	TRBV10-3	TRBJ1-5	TGTGCCATCAGTACCGGACAGGCAGGTCAGCCCCAGCATTTT	CAISTGQAGQPQHF
TRBD1	-	TRBV27	TRBJ2-2	TGTGCCAGCAGTACCGGACAGGGGGCGGTCACCGGGGAGCTGTTTTTT	CASSTGQGAVTGELFF
-	-	TRBV5-1	TRBJ1-1	TGCGCCAGCACCTATGAGGGAACTGAAGCTTTCTTT	CASTYEGTEAFF
-	medium-sized	TRBV30	TRBJ1-1	TGTGCCTGGAGCACGGACGGGAACACTGAAGCTTTCTTT	CAWSTDGNTEAFF
TRBD1	-	TRBV24-1	TRBJ1-3	TGTGCCACCAGTGGGGACAGTTGCTTCTCTGGAAACACCATATATTTT	CATSGDSCFSGNTIYF
-	-	TRBV7-2	TRBJ2-3	TGTGCCAGCAGCTTAGTGGCGGGCGGGACAGATACGCAGTATTTT	CASSLVAGGTDTQYF
TRBD1	-	TRBV4-2	TRBJ2-7	TGTGCCAGCAGCCTCCCCGGGACAGTCTACGAGCAGTACTTC	CASSLPGTVYEQYF
-	-	TRBV7-2	TRBJ2-7	TGTGCCAGCAGCTTAGATTCAGGGAGCTACGAGCAGTACTTC	CASSLDSGSYEQYF
-	-	TRBV3-1/TRBV3-2	TRBJ2-2	TGTGCCAGCAGCCCGCGGGGGCCGAACACCGGGGAGCTGTTTTTT	CASSPRGPNTGELFF
-	-	TRBV27	TRBJ2-6	TGTGCCAGCAGTTTAGGAAACGGGCCGGGGGGGGCCAACGTCCTGACTTTC	CASSLGNGPGGANVLTF
-	-	TRBV19	TRBJ2-5	TGTGCCAGTAAGTCCCCTTCGACTAGACAAGAGACCCAGTACTTC	CASKSPSTRQETQYF
TRBD1	-	TRBV5-1	TRBJ1-4	TGCGCCAGCGGAGGGCTTGGGGACAGGGATGAAAAACTGTTTTTT	CASGGLGDRDEKLFF
-	-	TRBV21-1	TRBJ1-5	TGTGCCAGCAGCAAATTCGACGAGACAGGAGCGGGCAATCAGCCCCAGCATTTT	CASSKFDETGAGNQPQHF
-	-	TRBV27	TRBJ1-6	TGTGCCAGCAGTTTCATGGGTTTGCATTCACCCCTCCACTTT	CASSFMGLHSPLHF
TRBD1	-	TRBV27	TRBJ2-2	TGTGCCAGCAGTTTAGGACAGGTCACAGGGGAGCTGTTTTTT	CASSLGQVTGELFF
-	-	TRBV7-2	TRBJ1-5	TGTGCCAGCAGCTTAGGGGGGGGAGGTCACAATCAGCCCCAGCATTTT	CASSLGGGGHNQPQHF
-	-	TRBV2	TRBJ2-5	TGTGCCAGCAGCCTCCCCCCCCAAAGGGTAGCGGAGCAAGAGACCCAGTACTTC	CASSLPPQRVAEQETQYF
-	-	TRBV11-2	TRBJ2-6	TGTGCCAGCAGCTTAGACCACTCTGGGGCCAACGTCCTGACTTTC	CASSLDHSGANVLTF
-	-	TRBV3-1/TRBV3-2	TRBJ1-4	TGTGCCAGCAGCCTTTTACAGGGTGGGGCTGAAAAACTGTTTTTT	CASSLLQGGAEKLFF
-	once	TRBV6-5	TRBJ1-6	TGTGCCAGCCGGTGGCGGGACACGAATTCACCCCTCCACTTT	CASRWRDTNSPLHF
-	-	TRBV27	TRBJ1-1	TGTGCCAGCAGTTTATCAAGGGTCCTGATGAACACTGAAGCTTTCTTT	CASSLSRVLMNTEAFF
-	-	TRBV28	TRBJ2-1	TGTGCCAGCAGTTTGGGGCAGGGAAATAATGAGCAGTTCTTC	CASSLGQGNNEQFF
-	-	TRBV19	TRBJ1-1	TGTGCCAGTAGTATTGGAACCGGCACTGAAGCTTTCTTT	CASSIGTGTEAFF
TRBD1	once	TRBV27	TRBJ2-7	TGTGCCAGCAGCCGAGGACAGGGGCGAGAGCAGTACTTC	CASSRGQGREQYF